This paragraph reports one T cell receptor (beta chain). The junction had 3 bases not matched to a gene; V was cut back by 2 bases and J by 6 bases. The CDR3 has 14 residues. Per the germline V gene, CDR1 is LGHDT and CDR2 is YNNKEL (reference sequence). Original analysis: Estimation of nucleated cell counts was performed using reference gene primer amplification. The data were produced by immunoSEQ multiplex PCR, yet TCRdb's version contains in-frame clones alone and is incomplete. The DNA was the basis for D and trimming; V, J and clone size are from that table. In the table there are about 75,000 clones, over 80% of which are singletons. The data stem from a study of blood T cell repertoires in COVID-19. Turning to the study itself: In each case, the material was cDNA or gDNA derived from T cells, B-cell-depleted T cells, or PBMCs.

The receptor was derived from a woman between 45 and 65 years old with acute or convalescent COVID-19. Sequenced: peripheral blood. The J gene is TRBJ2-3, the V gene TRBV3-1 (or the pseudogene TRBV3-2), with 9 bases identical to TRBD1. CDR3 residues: CASSQSGQGDTQYF. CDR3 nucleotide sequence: TGTGCCAGCAGCCAATCTGGACAGGGGGATACGCAGTATTTT.